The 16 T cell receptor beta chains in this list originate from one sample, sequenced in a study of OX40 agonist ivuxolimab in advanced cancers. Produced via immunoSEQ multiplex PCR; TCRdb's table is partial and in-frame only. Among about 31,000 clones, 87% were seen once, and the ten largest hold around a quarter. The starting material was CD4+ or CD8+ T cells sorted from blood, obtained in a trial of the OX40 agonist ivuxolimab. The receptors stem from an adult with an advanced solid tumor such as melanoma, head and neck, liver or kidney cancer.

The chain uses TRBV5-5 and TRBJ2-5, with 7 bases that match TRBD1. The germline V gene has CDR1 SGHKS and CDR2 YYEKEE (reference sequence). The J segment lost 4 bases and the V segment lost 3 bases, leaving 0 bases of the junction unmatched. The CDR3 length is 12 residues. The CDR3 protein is CASSWTGETQYF. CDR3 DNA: TGTGCCAGCAGCTGGACAGGAGAGACCCAGTACTTC.

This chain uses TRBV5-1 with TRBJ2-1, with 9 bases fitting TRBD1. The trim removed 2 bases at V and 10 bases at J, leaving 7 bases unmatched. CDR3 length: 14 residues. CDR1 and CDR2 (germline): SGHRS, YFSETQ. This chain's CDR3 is CASSLDRGMREQFF. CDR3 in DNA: TGCGCCAGCAGCTTAGACAGGGGGATGAGGGAGCAGTTCTTC. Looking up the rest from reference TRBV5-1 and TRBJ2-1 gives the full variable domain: KAGVTQTPRYLIKTRGQQVTLSCSPISGHRSVSWYQQTPGQGLQFLFEYFSETQRNKGNFPGRFSGRQFSNSRSEMNVSTLELGDSALYLCASSLDRGMREQFFGPGTRLTVL.

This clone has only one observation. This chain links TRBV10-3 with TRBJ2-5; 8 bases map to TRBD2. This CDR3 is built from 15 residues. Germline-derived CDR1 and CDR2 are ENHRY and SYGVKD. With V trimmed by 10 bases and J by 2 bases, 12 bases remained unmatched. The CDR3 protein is CATSFPGLGQETQYF. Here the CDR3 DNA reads TGTGCCACTAGTTTCCCGGGACTAGGGCAAGAGACCCAGTACTTC.

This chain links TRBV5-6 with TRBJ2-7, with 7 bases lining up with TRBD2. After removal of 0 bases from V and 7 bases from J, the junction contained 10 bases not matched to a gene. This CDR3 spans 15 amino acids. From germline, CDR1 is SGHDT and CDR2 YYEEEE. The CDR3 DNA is TGTGCCAGCAGCTTGGTCCTCGGGCCGCGGGGGGAGCAGTACTTC. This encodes CASSLVLGPRGEQYF.

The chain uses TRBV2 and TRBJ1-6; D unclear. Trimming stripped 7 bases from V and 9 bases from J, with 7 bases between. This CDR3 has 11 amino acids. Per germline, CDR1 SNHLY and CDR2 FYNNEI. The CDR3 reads CASMRGSPLHF. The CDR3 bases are TGTGCCAGCATGCGGGGTTCACCCCTCCACTTT.

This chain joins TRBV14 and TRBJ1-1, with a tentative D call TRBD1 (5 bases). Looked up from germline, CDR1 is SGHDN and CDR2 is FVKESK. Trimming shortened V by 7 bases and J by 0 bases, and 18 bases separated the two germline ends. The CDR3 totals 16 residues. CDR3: CASIGPGTGMNTEAFF. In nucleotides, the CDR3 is TGTGCCAGCATAGGCCCCGGGACGGGGATGAACACTGAAGCTTTCTTT.

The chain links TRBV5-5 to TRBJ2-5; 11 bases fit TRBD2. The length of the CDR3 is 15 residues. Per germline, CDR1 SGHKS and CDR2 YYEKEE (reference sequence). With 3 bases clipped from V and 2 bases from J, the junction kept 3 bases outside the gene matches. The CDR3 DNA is TGTGCCAGCAGCTCACGACTAGCGGGGCAAGAGACCCAGTACTTC. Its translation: CASSSRLAGQETQYF.

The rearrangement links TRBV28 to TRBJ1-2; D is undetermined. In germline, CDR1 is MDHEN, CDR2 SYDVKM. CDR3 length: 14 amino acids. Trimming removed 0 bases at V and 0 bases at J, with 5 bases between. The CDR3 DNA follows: TGTGCCAGCAGTTTATGGAGAGCTAACTATGGCTACACCTTC. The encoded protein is CASSLWRANYGYTF.

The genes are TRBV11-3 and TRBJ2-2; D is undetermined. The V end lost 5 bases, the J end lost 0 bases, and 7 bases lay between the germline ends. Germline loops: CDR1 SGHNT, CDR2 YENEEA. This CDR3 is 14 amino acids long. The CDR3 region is CASSGLSNTGELFF. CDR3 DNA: TGTGCCAGCAGCGGGCTTTCGAACACCGGGGAGCTGTTTTTT.

CDR3 sequence (DNA): TGTGCCAGTGTCAGGGGGCTAGCGGGAGCGGGTGAGCAGTTCTTC. Translation: CASVRGLAGAGEQFF. The chain joins TRBV28 to TRBJ2-1; TRBD2 matches at 10 bases. The germline V gene encodes CDR1 MDHEN and CDR2 SYDVKM. The length of the CDR3 is 15 residues. Trimming at V came to 9 bases and at J to 9 bases, leaving 14 bases not matched to a gene. Using reference TRBV28 and TRBJ2-1 for the parts outside the CDR3, the full variable domain is DVKVTQSSRYLVKRTGEKVFLECVQDMDHENMFWYRQDPGLGLRLIYFSYDVKMKEKGDIPEGYSVSREKKERFSLILESASTNQTSMYLCASVRGLAGAGEQFFGPGTRLTVL.

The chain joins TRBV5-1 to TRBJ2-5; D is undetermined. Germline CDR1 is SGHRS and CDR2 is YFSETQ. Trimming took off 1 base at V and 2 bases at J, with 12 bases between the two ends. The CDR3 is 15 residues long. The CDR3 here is CASSLFEAPQETQYF. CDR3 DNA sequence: TGCGCCAGCAGCTTGTTTGAGGCCCCGCAAGAGACCCAGTACTTC.

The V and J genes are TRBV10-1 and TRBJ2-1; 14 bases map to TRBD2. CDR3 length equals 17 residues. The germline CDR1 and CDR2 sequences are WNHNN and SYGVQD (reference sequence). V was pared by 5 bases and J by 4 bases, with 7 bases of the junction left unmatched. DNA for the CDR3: TGCGCCAGCAGTACGGGACTAGCGGGAGTAGGGTACAATGAGCAGTTCTTC. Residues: CASSTGLAGVGYNEQFF.

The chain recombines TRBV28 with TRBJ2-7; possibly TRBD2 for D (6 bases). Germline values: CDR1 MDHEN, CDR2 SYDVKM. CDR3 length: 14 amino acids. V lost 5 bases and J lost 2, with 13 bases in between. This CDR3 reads CASSAGLRPYEQYF. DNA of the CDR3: TGTGCCAGCAGTGCGGGACTTCGACCCTACGAGCAGTACTTC.

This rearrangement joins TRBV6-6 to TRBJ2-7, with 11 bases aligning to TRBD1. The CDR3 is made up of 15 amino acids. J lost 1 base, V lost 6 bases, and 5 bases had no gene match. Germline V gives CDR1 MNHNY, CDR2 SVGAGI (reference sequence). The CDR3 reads CASSLRDRGSYEQYF. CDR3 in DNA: TGTGCCAGCAGCCTCAGGGACAGGGGGTCCTACGAGCAGTACTTC.

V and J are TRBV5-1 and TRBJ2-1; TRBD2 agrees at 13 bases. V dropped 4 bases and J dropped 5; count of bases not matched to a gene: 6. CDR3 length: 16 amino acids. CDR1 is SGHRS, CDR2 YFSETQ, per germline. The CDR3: CASSTSGTSGNNEQFF. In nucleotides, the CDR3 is TGCGCCAGCAGCACAAGCGGGACTAGCGGGAACAATGAGCAGTTCTTC.

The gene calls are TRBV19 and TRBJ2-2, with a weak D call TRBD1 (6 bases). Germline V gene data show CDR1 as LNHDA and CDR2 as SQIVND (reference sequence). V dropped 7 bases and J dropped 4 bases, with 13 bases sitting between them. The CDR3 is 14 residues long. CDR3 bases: TGTGCCAGTACCATGGGACAAGCCACCGGGGAGCTGTTTTTT. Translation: CASTMGQATGELFF.